What follows is one TCR beta chain and its context. This record comes from a study of shared clonotypes between healthy human individuals. Study information: Donors were a couple of women and a few men aged 18 to 49.

Clones were read by immunoSEQ multiplex PCR, and TCRdb kept only the in-frame ones, dropping some. The data hold over 400,000 clones, with 70% to 80% observed a single time. Per germline, CDR1 MGHRA and CDR2 YSYEKL. CDR3 length equals 14 residues. This receptor was obtained from a middle-aged woman in good health. Some clones in this sample may be carry-over from other donors' samples. Sequenced input: PBMCs. The chain links TRBV4-1 to TRBJ2-5, with 8 bases that match TRBD1. The J call is in doubt because the DNA end fits TRBJ2-7 better. CDR3 sequence reads: CASSHRDRSYEQYF. The CDR3 coding sequence is TGCGCCAGCAGCCACCGGGACAGGTCCTACGAGCAGTACTTC.